This T cell receptor (beta chain) appears in the sequencing data of a study of Ad26.COV2.S vaccination and SARS-CoV-2 variants (dated by TCRdb to the early 2020s). Notes on the research overall: Donors in the vaccine arm were drawn from COV1001, a multicentre, randomized, double-blind, placebo-controlled phase I-IIa trial testing Ad26.COV2.S in healthy adults. The TCR-sequenced set comprised around 30 samples: some 19 Ad26.COV2.S vaccine recipients, 5 placebo recipients and 8 SARS-CoV-2 convalescent individuals. Ad26.COV2.S was given intramuscularly at 5x10^10 or 1x10^11 viral particles, as a single shot or as two shots 56 days apart. TCRbeta repertoire sequencing served as the tool for gauging how specific and how broad the SARS-CoV-2-reactive T cell receptors were following Ad26.COV2.S vaccination. Investigators did not know the trial group allocation while performing experiments and assessing outcomes. Trial participants were randomized into five groups of five, in which low-dose or high-dose Ad26.COV2.S was given once or twice, or placebo was given on both occasions. Overall results and qualifications from the work: The study was not powered for comparison of responses between vaccine doses or regimens. Spike-specific TCR breadth was higher in Ad26.COV2.S recipients than in placebo recipients (P = 0.0014). According to the authors, total T cell responses may have been underestimated by the TCR breadth and depth analyses. After vaccination, spike-specific CD8+ and CD4+ T cell responses were reported to show substantial breadth. Vaccine and placebo recipients had comparable non-spike TCR breadth, which fits with the vaccine containing only spike.

This specimen's treatment or condition label, per the study, means: approximately 18 received Ad26.COV2.S at low or high dose, single or two shots; about 5 received placebo; per-sample allocation not given. Repertoires of vaccine and placebo recipients were sequenced from samples collected on day 63 after the first injection. In Cohort 1b, 20 to 25 adults aged 18-55 years were enrolled at a single site in Boston, USA, between 29 July and 7 August 2020. As a vaccine, Ad26.COV2.S was a replication-incompetent adenovirus type 26 vector that expressed a prefusion-stabilized SARS-CoV-2 spike protein derived from the original Wuhan strain. In regard to this clone: This clone's antigen is unknown. There are no base qualities to consult, and no much larger clone falls within one base.

Trimming leaves V shorter by 5 bases and J shorter by 2 bases, with the junction holding 8 bases beyond the gene matches. The cysteine opens and the phenylalanine closes a CDR3 of 15 amino acids. Just CDR3 DNA is preserved here, 45 bases in frame from base 1. CDR1 is given as SGDLS and CDR2 as YYNGEE, both from the germline V gene. The immunoSEQ Assay was the method used to sequence TCRbeta CDR3 regions. After extraction, genomic DNA underwent amplification by bias-controlled multiplex PCR, followed by high-throughput sequencing. The paper's processing steps were these. To quantify the absolute abundance of each unique TCRbeta CDR3 region, sequences were collapsed and filtered. Usable DNA was measured by amplifying reference genes present in all nucleated cells, and TCRbeta template counts were normalized to that usable DNA to estimate T cell fraction. Repertoire TCRs were annotated as SARS-CoV-2-specific by exact matching of V gene, CDR3 amino acid sequence and J gene to a known reactive TCR set. MIRA supplied the reference SARS-CoV-2 TCR set, which was filtered for enrichment in COVID-19-positive ImmuneCODE repertoires so that public or cross-reactive TCRs were removed. Using the MIRA antigens, annotated TCRs were further analysed by specific ORF or by position within an ORF. Depth was the summed frequency of annotated unique rearrangements, while breadth was defined as annotated unique rearrangements over total unique productive rearrangements. Two-sided Wilcoxon rank-sum tests were applied when comparing TCR breadth between groups. TCRdb obtained this table from immuneACCESS and retained in-frame rearrangements with V and J assigned. These tables miss some clones; where compared with another copy, unresolved V genes account for less than half of the shortfall, and the remainder is unexplained. V and J calls and clone size come straight from that table; D and trimming were deduced from the DNA. The sample yields around 300,000 clones; around 89% were counted once. The ten largest clones represent around 6.4% of the sample.

This receptor chain uses TRBV9 and TRBJ2-3, with 7 middle bases fitting TRBD1. The receptor was isolated from a person aged 18-60 years who received the Ad26.COV2.S COVID-19 vaccine or a placebo. The source was peripheral blood, collected in a trial of Ad26.COV2.S vaccine versus placebo. The CDR3 in this case is CASSLRQGNTDTQYF. The DNA reads TGTGCCAGCAGTTTACGACAGGGTAACACAGATACGCAGTATTTT.